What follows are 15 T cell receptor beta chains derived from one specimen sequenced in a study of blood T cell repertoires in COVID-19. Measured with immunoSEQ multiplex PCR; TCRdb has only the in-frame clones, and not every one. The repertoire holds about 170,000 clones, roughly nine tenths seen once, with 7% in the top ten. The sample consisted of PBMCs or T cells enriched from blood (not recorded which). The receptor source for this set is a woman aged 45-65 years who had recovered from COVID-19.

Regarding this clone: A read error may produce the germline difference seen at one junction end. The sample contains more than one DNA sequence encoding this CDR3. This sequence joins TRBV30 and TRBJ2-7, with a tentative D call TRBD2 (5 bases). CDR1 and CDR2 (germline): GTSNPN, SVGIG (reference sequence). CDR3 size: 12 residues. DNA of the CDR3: TGTGCCTGGACGACTACCTCCTACGAGCAGTATTTC. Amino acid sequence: CAWTTTSYEQYF. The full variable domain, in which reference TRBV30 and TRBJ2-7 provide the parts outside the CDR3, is SQTIHQWPATLVQPVGSPLSLECTVEGTSNPNLYWYRQAAGRGLQLLFYSVGIGQISSEVPQNLSASRPQDRQFILSSKKLLLSDSGFYLCAWTTTSYEQYFGPGTRLTVT.

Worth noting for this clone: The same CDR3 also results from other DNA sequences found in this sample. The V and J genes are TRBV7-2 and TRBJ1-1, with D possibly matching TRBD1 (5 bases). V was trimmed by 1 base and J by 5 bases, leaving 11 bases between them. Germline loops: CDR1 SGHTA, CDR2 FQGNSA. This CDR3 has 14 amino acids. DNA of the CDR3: TGTGCCAGCAGCTTAGGGGGCGCGGGGACTGAAGCTTTCTTT. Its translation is CASSLGGAGTEAFF. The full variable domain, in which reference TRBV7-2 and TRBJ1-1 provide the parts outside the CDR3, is GAGVSQSPSNKVTEKGKDVELRCDPISGHTALYWYRQSLGQGLEFLIYFQGNSAPDKSGLPSDRFSAERTGGSVSTLTIQRTQQEDSAVYLCASSLGGAGTEAFFGQGTRLTVV.

CDR3 DNA sequence: TGCAGCTTCGGGACTAGCGGAGATACGCAGTATTTT. The encoded protein is CSFGTSGDTQYF. The chain has TRBV29-1 and TRBJ2-3, with TRBD2 identical over 11 bases. V shed 8 bases, J shed 5 bases, and the junction held 3 bases outside the gene matches. CDR1 is SQVTM, CDR2 ANQGSEA, per germline. The CDR3 runs to 12 residues.

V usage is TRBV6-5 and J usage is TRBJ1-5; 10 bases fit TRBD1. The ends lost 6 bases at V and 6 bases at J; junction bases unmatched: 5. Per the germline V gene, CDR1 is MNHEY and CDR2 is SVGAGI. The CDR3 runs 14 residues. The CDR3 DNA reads TGTGCCAGCAGACCCGGGACAGGGGTTCAGCCCCAGCATTTT. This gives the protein CASRPGTGVQPQHF.

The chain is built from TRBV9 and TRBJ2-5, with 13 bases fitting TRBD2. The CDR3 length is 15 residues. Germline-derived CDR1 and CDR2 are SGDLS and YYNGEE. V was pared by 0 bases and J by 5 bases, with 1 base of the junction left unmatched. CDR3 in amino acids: CASSVGLAGGETQYF. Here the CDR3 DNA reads TGTGCCAGCAGCGTAGGACTAGCGGGAGGCGAGACCCAGTACTTC.

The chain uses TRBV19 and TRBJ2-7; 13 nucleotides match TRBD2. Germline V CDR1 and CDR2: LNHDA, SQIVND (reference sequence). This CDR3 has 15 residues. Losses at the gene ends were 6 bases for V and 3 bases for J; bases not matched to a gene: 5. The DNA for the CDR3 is TGTGCCAGTAGCCAACTAGCGGGAGGGCTCTACGAGCAGTACTTC. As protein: CASSQLAGGLYEQYF.

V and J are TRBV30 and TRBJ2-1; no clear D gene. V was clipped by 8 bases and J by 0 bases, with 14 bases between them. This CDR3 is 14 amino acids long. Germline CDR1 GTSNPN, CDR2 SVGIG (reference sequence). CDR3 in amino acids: CARALASSYNEQFF. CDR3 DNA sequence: TGTGCCCGCGCGCTGGCTAGCTCCTACAATGAGCAGTTCTTC. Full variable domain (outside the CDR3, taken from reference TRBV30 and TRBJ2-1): SQTIHQWPATLVQPVGSPLSLECTVEGTSNPNLYWYRQAAGRGLQLLFYSVGIGQISSEVPQNLSASRPQDRQFILSSKKLLLSDSGFYLCARALASSYNEQFFGPGTRLTVL.

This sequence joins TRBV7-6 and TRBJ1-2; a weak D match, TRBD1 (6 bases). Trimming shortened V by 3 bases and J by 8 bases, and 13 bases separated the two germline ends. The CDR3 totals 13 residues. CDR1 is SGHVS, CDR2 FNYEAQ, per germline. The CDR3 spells CASSLGGASGYTF. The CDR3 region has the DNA TGTGCCAGCAGCTTGGGGGGGGCGTCGGGCTACACCTTC. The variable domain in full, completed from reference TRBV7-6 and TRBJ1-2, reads GAGVSQSPRYKVTKRGQDVALRCDPISGHVSLYWYRQALGQGPEFLTYFNYEAQQDKSGLPNDRFSAERPEGSISTLTIQRTEQRDSAMYRCASSLGGASGYTFGSGTRLTVV.

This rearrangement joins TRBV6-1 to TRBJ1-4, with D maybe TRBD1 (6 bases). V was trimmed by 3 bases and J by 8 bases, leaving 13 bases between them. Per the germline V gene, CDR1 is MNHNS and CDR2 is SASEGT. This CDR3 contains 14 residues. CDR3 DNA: TGTGCCAGCAGTGACCTGGGGGCTGGGGAAAAACTGTTTTTT. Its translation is CASSDLGAGEKLFF.

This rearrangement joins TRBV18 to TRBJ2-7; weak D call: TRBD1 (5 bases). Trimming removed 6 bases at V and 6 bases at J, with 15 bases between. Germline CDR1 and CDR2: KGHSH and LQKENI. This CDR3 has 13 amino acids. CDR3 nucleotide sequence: TGTGCCAGCTCCCCGGACGTGGGGCGCGAGCAGTACTTC. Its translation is CASSPDVGREQYF. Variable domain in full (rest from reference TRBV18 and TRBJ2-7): NAGVMQNPRHLVRRRGQEARLRCSPMKGHSHVYWYRQLPEEGLKFMVYLQKENIIDESGMPKERFSAEFPKEGPSILRIQQVVRGDSAAYFCASSPDVGREQYFGPGTRLTVT.

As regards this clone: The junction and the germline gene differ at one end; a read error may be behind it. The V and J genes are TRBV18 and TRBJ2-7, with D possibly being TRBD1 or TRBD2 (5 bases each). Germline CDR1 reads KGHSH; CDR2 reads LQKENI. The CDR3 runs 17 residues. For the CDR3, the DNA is TGTGCCAGCTCCCCACGGGGCAGGGATCATCTAACCTACGAGCAGTACTTC. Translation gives CASSPRGRDHLTYEQYF.

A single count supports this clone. The CDR3 region is CASSQAGTAQETQYF. In nucleotides, the CDR3 is TGCGCCAGCAGCCAAGCGGGGACAGCCCAAGAGACCCAGTACTTC. The rearrangement joins TRBV4-1 to TRBJ2-5, with 7 nucleotides matching TRBD1. The CDR3 contains 15 residues. With 1 base clipped from V and 1 base from J, the junction kept 3 bases outside the gene matches. The germline V gene encodes CDR1 MGHRA and CDR2 YSYEKL.

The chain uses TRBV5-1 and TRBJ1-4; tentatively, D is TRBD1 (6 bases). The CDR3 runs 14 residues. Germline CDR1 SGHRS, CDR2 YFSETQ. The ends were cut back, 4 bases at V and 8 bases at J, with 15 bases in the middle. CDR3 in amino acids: CASSRASGGEKLFF. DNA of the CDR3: TGCGCCAGCAGCCGCGCCTCGGGGGGCGAAAAACTGTTTTTT.

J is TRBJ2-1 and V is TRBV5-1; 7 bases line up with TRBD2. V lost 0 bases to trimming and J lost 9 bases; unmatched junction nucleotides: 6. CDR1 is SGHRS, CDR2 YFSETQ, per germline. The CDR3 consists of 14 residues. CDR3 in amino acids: CASSLGLADAEQFF. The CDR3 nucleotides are TGCGCCAGCAGCTTGGGACTAGCAGACGCTGAGCAGTTCTTC.

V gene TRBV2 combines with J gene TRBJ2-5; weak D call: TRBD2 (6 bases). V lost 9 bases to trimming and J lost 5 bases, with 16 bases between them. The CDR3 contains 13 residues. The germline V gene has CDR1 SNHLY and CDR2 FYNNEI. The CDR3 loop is CASGGIGRETQYF. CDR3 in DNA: TGTGCCAGTGGAGGGATTGGACGGGAGACCCAGTACTTC.